This T cell receptor (beta chain) was identified in a study of blood T cell repertoires in COVID-19. The CDR3 loop spans 17 amino acids. J gave up 0 bases and V 5 bases, and 11 bases lay outside the gene matches. Germline assignment: CDR1 LGHDT and CDR2 YNNKEL (reference sequence). In the authors' workflow: Researchers report that nucleated cell counts were estimated from reference gene primer amplification. TCRdb's table, derived via immunoSEQ multiplex PCR, lists solely in-frame clones and lacks some. D and trimming were read from the DNA, whereas the V and J calls and clone size are those reported in that table. The sample has 110,000 to 150,000 clones, roughly 80% seen once.

The specimen was peripheral blood. This receptor was identified in a human donor in a cohort sampled during active COVID-19. V is TRBV3-1 (or the pseudogene TRBV3-2) and J is TRBJ2-7; 9 bases are a match to TRBD2. The CDR3 sequence is CASSMGLAGRVSYEQYF. DNA of the CDR3: TGTGCCAGCAGCATGGGACTAGCCGGGAGAGTCTCCTACGAGCAGTACTTC.